This T cell receptor (beta chain) appears in the sequencing data of a study of cytotoxic CD8 clonotypes in ibrutinib-treated CLL. This table comes from immunoSEQ multiplex PCR, and its TCRdb copy is limited to in-frame clones, with some not included. Here the sample spans about 120,000 clones, approximately 58% being singletons. With respect to this clone: The antigen remains undetermined.

The V end lost 1 base, the J end lost 7 bases, and 10 bases lay between the germline ends. Germline loops: CDR1 MGHDK, CDR2 SYGVNS. The CDR3 runs to 13 residues. Broader study findings: Against age-matched healthy donors, baseline clonality ran higher and tracked circulating CD8+ T-cell counts. Sampling of sustained-remission and progressing patients occurred at differing times.

The chain links TRBV25-1 to TRBJ1-1; possible D gene TRBD1, 5 bases. The receptor was derived from a human donor with chronic lymphocytic leukemia. The sample consisted of PBMCs, taken after 24 months of ibrutinib treatment. CDR3: CASSEWGTDEAFF. The CDR3 region has the DNA TGTGCCAGCAGTGAATGGGGGACGGATGAAGCTTTCTTT. Using reference TRBV25-1 and TRBJ1-1 for the parts outside the CDR3, the full variable domain is EADIYQTPRYLVIGTGKKITLECSQTMGHDKMYWYQQDPGMELHLIHYSYGVNSTEKGDLSSESTVSRIRTEHFPLTLESARPSHTSQYLCASSEWGTDEAFFGQGTRLTVV.